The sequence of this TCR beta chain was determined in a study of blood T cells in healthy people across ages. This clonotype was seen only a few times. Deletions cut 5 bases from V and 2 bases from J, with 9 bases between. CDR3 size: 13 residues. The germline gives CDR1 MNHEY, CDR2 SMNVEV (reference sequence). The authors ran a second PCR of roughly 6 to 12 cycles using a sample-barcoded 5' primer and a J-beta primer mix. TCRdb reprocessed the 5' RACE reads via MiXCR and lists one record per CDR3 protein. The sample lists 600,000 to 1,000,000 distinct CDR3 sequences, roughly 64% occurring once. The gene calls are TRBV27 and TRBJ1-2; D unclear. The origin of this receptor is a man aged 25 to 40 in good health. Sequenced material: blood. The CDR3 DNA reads TGTGCCAGCAGTCACGGACCGAACTATGGCTACACCTTC. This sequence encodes CASSHGPNYGYTF.